This TCR beta chain comes out of a study of long-term antiretroviral therapy in people with HIV. Points from the study as a whole: From about 2003 to 2017, blood was obtained, possibly while participants received older ART regimens.

As regards this clone: Its antigen is not identified.

Each donor had at least one pre-ART and at least two post-ART PBMC samples. This was the immunoSEQ v3.0 assay at survey level. Sequencing had a target that covered roughly 35,000-55,000 T-cell genomes per sample. Assay: immunoSEQ multiplex PCR; the TCRdb copy retains only in-frame clones and omits some. The table has some 20,000 clones, approximately 88% seen once. V lost 0 bases, J lost 6 bases, and 14 bases stayed unmatched. Germline values: CDR1 LNHNV, CDR2 YYDKDF (reference sequence). The CDR3 is 19 residues long. The TCR was taken from a middle-aged woman with HIV. This chain joins TRBV15 and TRBJ2-2; TRBD1 matches 9 bases. The source material was unsorted PBMCs, sampled 1.2 years after starting antiretroviral therapy. The CDR3 region is CATSRDLGVGTGRAGELFF. CDR3 bases: TGTGCCACCAGCAGAGATCTAGGGGTGGGGACAGGGCGTGCCGGGGAGCTGTTTTTT.